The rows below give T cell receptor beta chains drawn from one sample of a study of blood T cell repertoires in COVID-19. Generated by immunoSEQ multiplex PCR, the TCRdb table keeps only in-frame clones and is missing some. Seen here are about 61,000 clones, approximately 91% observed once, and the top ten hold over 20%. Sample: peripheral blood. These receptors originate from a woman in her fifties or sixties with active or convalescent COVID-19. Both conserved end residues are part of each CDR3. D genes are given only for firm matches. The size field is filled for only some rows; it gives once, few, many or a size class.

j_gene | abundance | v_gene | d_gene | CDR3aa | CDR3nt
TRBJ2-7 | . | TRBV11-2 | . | CASSNTNSYEQYF | TGTGCCAGCAGCAATACAAACAGCTACGAGCAGTACTTC
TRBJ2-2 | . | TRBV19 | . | CASSNRYRTGELFF | TGTGCCAGTAGTAATCGCTATCGCACCGGGGAGCTGTTTTTT
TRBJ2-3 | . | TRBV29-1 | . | CSVEGRQALTDTQYF | TGCAGCGTTGAAGGGAGGCAGGCACTCACAGATACGCAGTATTTT
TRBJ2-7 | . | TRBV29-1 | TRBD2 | CSVHLTGGVYEQYF | TGCAGCGTCCATCTGACGGGGGGGGTCTACGAGCAGTACTTC
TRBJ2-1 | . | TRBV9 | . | CASSVIDYNEQFF | TGTGCCAGCAGCGTTATAGATTACAATGAGCAGTTCTTC
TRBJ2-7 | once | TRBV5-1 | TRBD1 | CASSRDRGSYEQYF | TGCGCCAGCAGCCGGGACAGGGGATCCTACGAGCAGTACTTC
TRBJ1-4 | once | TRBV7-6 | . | CASSPGQNEKLFF | TGTGCCAGCAGCCCAGGACAGAATGAAAAACTGTTTTTT
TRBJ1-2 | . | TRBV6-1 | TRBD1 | CASSEWDRGAPNTF | TGTGCCAGCAGTGAATGGGACAGGGGGGCCCCAAACACCTTC
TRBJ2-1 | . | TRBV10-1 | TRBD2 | CASSPGLAYNEQFF | TGCGCCAGCAGCCCTGGACTAGCCTACAATGAGCAGTTCTTC
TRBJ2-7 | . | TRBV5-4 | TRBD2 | CASSLATSGRAIGPNYEQYF | TGTGCCAGCAGCTTGGCAACTAGCGGGAGGGCCATTGGGCCTAACTACGAGCAGTACTTC
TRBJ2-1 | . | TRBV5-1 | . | CASSLVPRGGYNEQFF | TGCGCCAGCAGCTTGGTACCTCGGGGAGGTTACAATGAGCAGTTCTTC
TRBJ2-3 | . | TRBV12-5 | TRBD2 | CASGSPNLAGRSDTQYF | TGTGCTAGTGGTTCCCCAAACCTAGCGGGACGGTCAGATACGCAGTATTTT
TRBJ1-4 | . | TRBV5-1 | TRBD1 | CASSQTGQGARVNEKLFF | TGCGCCAGCAGCCAGACCGGACAGGGGGCAAGGGTTAATGAAAAACTGTTTTTT
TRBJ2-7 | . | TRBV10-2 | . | CASKDYISYEQYF | TGCGCCAGCAAAGACTACATCTCCTACGAGCAGTACTTC
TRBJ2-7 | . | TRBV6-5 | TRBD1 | CASSQLRDSGGEQYF | TGTGCCAGCAGTCAACTCAGGGATTCAGGGGGCGAGCAGTACTTC
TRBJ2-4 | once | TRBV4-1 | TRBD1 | CASSHPQGAGVNIQYF | TGCGCCAGCAGCCACCCCCAGGGGGCAGGGGTAAACATTCAGTACTTC
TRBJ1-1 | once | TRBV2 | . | CASSPRGDTEAFF | TGTGCCAGCAGCCCTCGGGGGGACACTGAAGCTTTCTTT
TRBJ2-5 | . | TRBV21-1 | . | CASSLSYGSGGQETQYF | TGTGCCAGCAGCCTATCCTATGGTAGCGGGGGACAAGAGACCCAGTACTTC
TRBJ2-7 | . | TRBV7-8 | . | CASSPAVSSYEQYF | TGTGCCAGCAGCCCAGCGGTAAGCTCCTACGAGCAGTACTTC
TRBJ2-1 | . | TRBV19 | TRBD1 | CASSPPPGQASSYNEQFF | TGTGCCAGTAGTCCCCCCCCGGGACAGGCCTCCTCCTACAATGAGCAGTTCTTC
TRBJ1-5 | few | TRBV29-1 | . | CSVVQGGDQPQHF | TGCAGCGTCGTACAGGGAGGGGATCAGCCCCAGCATTTT
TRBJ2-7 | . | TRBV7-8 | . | CASSFNVGAGASYEQYF | TGTGCCAGCAGCTTTAATGTGGGGGCGGGAGCTTCCTACGAGCAGTACTTC
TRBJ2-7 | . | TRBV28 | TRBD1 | CASSYPQGSTGEQYF | TGTGCCAGCAGTTACCCACAGGGGTCTACTGGTGAGCAGTACTTC
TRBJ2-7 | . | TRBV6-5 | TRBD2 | CASTVTSGTTYEQYF | TGTGCCAGCACGGTGACTAGCGGAACCACCTACGAGCAGTACTTC
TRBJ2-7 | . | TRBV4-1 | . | CASSPVLAGVDEQYF | TGCGCCAGCAGCCCCGTCCTAGCTGGAGTTGACGAGCAGTACTTC
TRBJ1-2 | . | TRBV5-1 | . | CASSLDARDYGYTF | TGCGCCAGCAGCTTGGATGCGAGGGACTATGGCTACACCTTC
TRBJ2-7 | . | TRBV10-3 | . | CAISESVGQTREQYF | TGTGCCATCAGTGAGTCTGTGGGGCAAACGAGGGAGCAGTACTTC
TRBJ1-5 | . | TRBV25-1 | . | CASTQGGNQPQHF | TGTGCCAGCACTCAGGGAGGAAATCAGCCCCAGCATTTT
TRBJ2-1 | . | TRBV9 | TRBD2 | CASSASGTSGGNNEQFF | TGTGCCAGCAGCGCCTCAGGGACTAGCGGAGGGAACAATGAGCAGTTCTTC
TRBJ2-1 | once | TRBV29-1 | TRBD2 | CSVSAVGGPGEQFF | TGCAGCGTATCGGCCGTGGGAGGGCCTGGTGAGCAGTTCTTC
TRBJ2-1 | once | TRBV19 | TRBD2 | CASSPGGTTEFF | TGTGCCAGTAGTCCCGGAGGGACTACGGAGTTCTTC
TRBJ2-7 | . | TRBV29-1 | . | CSVAYGVYEQYF | TGCAGCGTCGCTTACGGGGTCTACGAGCAGTACTTC
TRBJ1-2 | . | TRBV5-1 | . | CASSLWAGAYGYTF | TGCGCCAGCAGCTTGTGGGCAGGGGCCTATGGCTACACCTTC
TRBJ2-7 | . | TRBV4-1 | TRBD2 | CASSQGGGRASYEQYF | TGCGCCAGCAGCCAAGGCGGCGGGAGGGCAAGTTACGAGCAGTACTTC
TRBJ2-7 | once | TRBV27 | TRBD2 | CASSIEAGERYEQYF | TGTGCCAGCAGTATTGAAGCGGGAGAGCGCTACGAGCAGTACTTC
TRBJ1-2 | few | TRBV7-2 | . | CASSHMRVGGSNYGYTF | TGTGCCAGCAGCCACATGAGGGTTGGGGGGTCTAACTATGGCTACACCTTC
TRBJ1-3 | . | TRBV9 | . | CASSPQLAGNTIYF | TGTGCCAGCAGCCCCCAACTTGCTGGAAACACCATATATTTT
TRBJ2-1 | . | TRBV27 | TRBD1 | CASSLRDRGRVEQFF | TGTGCCAGCAGTCTCCGGGACAGGGGGCGTGTTGAGCAGTTCTTC
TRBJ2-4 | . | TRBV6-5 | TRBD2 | CASSYSGLAAKNIQYF | TGTGCCAGCAGTTACTCGGGACTAGCTGCCAAAAACATTCAGTACTTC
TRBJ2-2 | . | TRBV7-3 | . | CASSLAVPGELFF | TGTGCCAGCAGTTTAGCGGTCCCCGGGGAGCTGTTTTTT
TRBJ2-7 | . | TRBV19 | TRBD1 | CASSNTGGSGEQYF | TGTGCCAGTAGTAATACAGGGGGCTCGGGAGAGCAGTACTTC
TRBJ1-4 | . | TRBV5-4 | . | CASSNRAGATNEKLFF | TGTGCCAGCAGCAACCGGGCGGGGGCAACTAATGAAAAACTGTTTTTT
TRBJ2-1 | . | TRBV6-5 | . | CASTPGLDSYNEQFF | TGTGCCAGCACCCCAGGACTGGACTCCTACAATGAGCAGTTCTTC
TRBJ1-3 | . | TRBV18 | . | CASSPDFSGNTIYF | TGTGCCAGCTCCCCCGACTTCTCTGGAAACACCATATATTTT
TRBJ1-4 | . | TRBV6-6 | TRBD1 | CASRAGGLNEKLFF | TGTGCCAGCAGGGCAGGGGGCCTTAATGAAAAACTGTTTTTT
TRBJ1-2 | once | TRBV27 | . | CASNLYPNYGYTF | TGTGCCAGCAACCTCTATCCTAACTATGGCTACACCTTC